This T cell receptor (beta chain) was captured by sequencing in a study of identical twins. Each CDR3 protein gets one entry after TCRdb re-called the 5' RACE reads with MiXCR. Of 300,000 to 400,000 distinct CDR3 sequences listed, approximately 13% are singletons. The length of the CDR3 is 19 residues. These data are also associated with another study on yellow fever vaccine responses in identical twins.

The rearrangement joins TRBV21-1 to TRBJ1-6; the listed D gene, TRBD1, was not tested against the DNA. TRBV21-1 is a pseudogene segment. Sequencing used CD8+ T cells sorted from blood. The sequence was collected from a woman in her late teens or twenties in good health. The CDR3 here is CASSKGGGQENFYNSPLHF. DNA of the CDR3: TGTGCCAGCAGCAAAGGCGGGGGACAGGAAAATTTTTATAATTCACCCCTCCACTTT.